This T cell receptor beta chain stems from a study of shared clonotypes between healthy human individuals. In the naive CD8 group, cells lacked CD45RO and were positively selected for CCR7, so terminally differentiated effector memory CD45RA+ cells were left out. The study's findings and limits: Non-shared clonotypes showed lower generation probabilities than clonotypes common to all four donors.

The CDR3 covers 16 residues. Germline CDR1 is SQVTM and CDR2 is ANQGSEA. V lost 0 bases to trimming and J lost 0 bases; unmatched junction nucleotides: 3. Details on this clone: Its antigen is unknown.

Only in-frame clones appear in the TCRdb table, and some are missing; sequencing was by immunoSEQ multiplex PCR. Among roughly 600,000 clones listed, 95% to 98% were seen once. This TCR was recovered from a young man in good health. The material sequenced was naive CD8+ T cells sorted from blood. This chain joins TRBV29-1 and TRBJ2-7; 12 bases agree with TRBD2. The CDR3 loop reads CSVEEGTSGYSYEQYF. The CDR3 coding sequence is TGCAGCGTTGAAGAGGGGACTAGCGGGTACTCCTACGAGCAGTACTTC.